This T cell receptor beta chain was obtained from a study of shared clonotypes between healthy human individuals. It was CD45RO-negative cells, positively selected for CCR7, that made up naive CD8 cells, with terminally differentiated effector memory CD45RA+ cells excluded. General study points: Clonotypes not shared had lower generation probabilities than those common to all four donors. Among the subsets, naive ones generally showed larger estimated richness than memory ones.

The length of the CDR3 is 15 residues. Germline CDR1 reads MNHEY; CDR2 reads SVGAGI. The trim removed 2 bases at V and 0 bases at J, leaving 2 bases unmatched. In the case of this clone: The antigen is not known.

As originally analysed: Filtering of immunoSEQ junctional sequences could not match full-length read filtering. Some clones are missing from TCRdb's copy, which holds only in-frame ones; the method was immunoSEQ multiplex PCR. V and J calls and clone size are as listed in that table; D and trimming were resolved from the DNA. The table lists over 800,000 clones, more than 85% of them singletons. The receptor's source is a man aged 25-45 years in good health. Sequencing input: naive CD8+ T cells sorted from blood. This chain connects TRBV6-5 to TRBJ2-7, with TRBD1 matching over 9 bases. The CDR3 is CASSYGQGNSYEQYF. DNA of the CDR3: TGTGCCAGCAGTTACGGACAGGGGAACTCCTACGAGCAGTACTTC.